This TCR beta chain was recorded in a study of T cell changes during pregnancy in multiple sclerosis. Clones were read by immunoSEQ multiplex PCR, and TCRdb kept only the in-frame ones, dropping some. The sample records 40,000 to 60,000 clones, 85% to 95% being singletons. This CDR3 has 15 residues. Germline CDR1 SGHTA, CDR2 FQGNSA. Trimming removed 4 bases at V and 4 bases at J, with 16 bases between. This clonotype was obtained from a female donor with multiple sclerosis, enrolled in a pregnancy study. The chain combines TRBV7-2 with TRBJ1-2; perhaps TRBD1 as D (6 bases). Specimen: CD4+ T cells from peripheral blood mononuclear cells, collected in the third trimester of pregnancy. The CDR3 reads CASSSGDTTRYGYTF. In nucleotides, the CDR3 is TGTGCCAGCAGCTCAGGGGACACGACTCGCTATGGCTACACCTTC.